The TCR beta chain described here comes from a study of shared T cell receptors in the human thymus. The method was immunoSEQ multiplex PCR; TCRdb's version includes in-frame clones alone and lacks a portion of them. The sample has hundreds of thousands of clones; approximately 90% are singletons. The same specimen was also included in a second study, on human thymus T cells. From that study: Donors were healthy Finnish infants having corrective surgery for congenital heart defects. Thymic resections from corrective heart surgery supplied the tissue. Thymic and blood repertoires appeared to carry a bias in their V and J gene usage. What related research reported was that thymic repertoires overlapped highly among unrelated individuals.

Sequencing was carried out using thymocytes. The clonotype originates from a boy less than two years old with a congenital heart defect.

In nucleotides, the CDR3 is TGTGCCAGCAGCTACAGGGATGACGAGACCCAGTACTTC. The encoded protein is CASSYRDDETQYF. The chain couples TRBV5-4 to TRBJ2-5; possible D gene TRBD1, 6 bases. Germline V gene sequence: CDR1 SGHNT, CDR2 YYREEE (reference sequence). V lost 3 bases, J lost 5 bases, and 11 bases lay in between. The CDR3 totals 13 residues. Using reference TRBV5-4 and TRBJ2-5 for the parts outside the CDR3, the full variable domain is ETGVTQSPTHLIKTRGQQVTLRCSSQSGHNTVSWYQQALGQGPQFIFQYYREEENGRGNFPPRFSGLQFPNYSSELNVNALELDDSALYLCASSYRDDETQYFGPGTRLLVL.